This T cell receptor (beta chain) was sequenced during a study of OX40 agonist ivuxolimab in advanced cancers. Study in general: Dose-escalation cases comprised hepatocellular carcinoma, melanoma, renal cell or head and neck cancer. Age averaged about 60 years (range roughly 23 to 90), and roughly 80% were male.

Clones were sequenced by immunoSEQ multiplex PCR, and TCRdb holds only the in-frame ones, with some missing. The table records around 130,000 clones, 80% to 95% of them present only once. The specimen comprised CD4+ or CD8+ T cells sorted from blood, sampled in a trial of the OX40 agonist ivuxolimab. The TCR comes from an adult with an advanced solid tumor such as melanoma, head and neck, liver or kidney cancer.

CDR3 loop: CASSPIGTLGTYEQYF. The CDR3 region has the DNA TGTGCCAGCAGCCCCATTGGGACTTTAGGAACCTACGAGCAGTACTTC. This chain uses TRBV14 with TRBJ2-7, with D tentatively TRBD2 (6 bases). With 4 bases removed from V and 2 bases from J, the gap between germline ends came to 18 bases. Germline assignment: CDR1 SGHDN and CDR2 FVKESK. The CDR3 covers 16 residues.